This T cell receptor (beta chain) was documented in a study of OX40 agonist ivuxolimab in advanced cancers. Across the whole study: Age averaged about 66 years (range roughly 23 to 79), and 82.7% were male. Three patients, one with hepatocellular carcinoma and two with cutaneous melanoma, achieved partial responses.

The CDR3 is made up of 15 amino acids. Per the germline V gene, CDR1 is MNHEY and CDR2 is SVGAGI. Trimming removed 2 bases from V and 5 bases from J; junction bases left unmatched: 8. TCRdb's table, derived via immunoSEQ multiplex PCR, lists solely in-frame clones and lacks some. This table holds 20,000 to 25,000 clones, approximately 70% found once. The clonotype originates from an adult with an advanced solid tumor such as melanoma, head and neck, liver or kidney cancer. This sample comprised CD4+ or CD8+ T cells sorted from blood, obtained in a trial of the OX40 agonist ivuxolimab. The chain has TRBV6-5 and TRBJ2-7, with 8 bases aligning to TRBD1. Written as DNA, the CDR3 is TGTGCCAGCAGTTACGGACAGGGAAAGTTCAACGAGCAGTACTTC. Protein sequence: CASSYGQGKFNEQYF.